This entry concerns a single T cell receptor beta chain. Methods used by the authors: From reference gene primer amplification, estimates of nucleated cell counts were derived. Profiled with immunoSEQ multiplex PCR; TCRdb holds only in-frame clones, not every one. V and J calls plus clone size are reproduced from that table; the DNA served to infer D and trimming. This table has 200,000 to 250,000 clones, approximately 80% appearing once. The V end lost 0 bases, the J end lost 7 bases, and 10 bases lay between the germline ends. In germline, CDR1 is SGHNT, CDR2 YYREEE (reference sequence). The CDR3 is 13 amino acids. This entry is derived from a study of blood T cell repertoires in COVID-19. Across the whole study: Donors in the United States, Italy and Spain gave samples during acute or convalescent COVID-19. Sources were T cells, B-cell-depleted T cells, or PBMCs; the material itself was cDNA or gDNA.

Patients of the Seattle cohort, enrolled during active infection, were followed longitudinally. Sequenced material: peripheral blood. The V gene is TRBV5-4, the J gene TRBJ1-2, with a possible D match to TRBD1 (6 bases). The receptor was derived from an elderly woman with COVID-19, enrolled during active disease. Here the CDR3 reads CASSLVTGSGYTF. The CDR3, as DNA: TGTGCCAGCAGCTTGGTAACAGGGTCTGGCTACACCTTC.